Listed below are T cell receptor beta chains from one sample, sequenced in a study of CD4+ T cells in melanoma. Assay: immunoSEQ multiplex PCR; the TCRdb copy retains only in-frame clones and omits some. The sample lists over 15,000 clones, 70% to 80% seen once, with approximately 12% in the top ten. The specimen sequenced was cells from a culture (not recorded whether cultured in vitro). The receptors originated from a human donor with melanoma. Each CDR3 is given with its conserved first and last residue. The D gene is left open where the match is weak. Some rows mark clone size as missing; the rest say once, few, many or name a class of expanded clone.

J | size | V | D | DNA | CDR3
TRBJ1-2 | . | TRBV2 | TRBD1 | TGTGCCAGCAGCCGACAGGGGCCGATGATATGCTTC | CASSRQGPMICF
TRBJ1-6 | once | TRBV18 | . | TGTGCCAGCTCACCACGGCAGGGAAATTCACCCCTCCACTTT | CASSPRQGNSPLHF
TRBJ2-3 | . | TRBV5-6 | . | TGTGCCAGCTGCGGCGGGCCCACAGGTACGCAGTATTTT | CASCGGPTGTQYF
TRBJ1-1 | . | TRBV6-5 | . | TGTGCCAGCAGTTACTCCTCCCCGGCCATGAACACTGAAGCTTTCTTT | CASSYSSPAMNTEAFF
TRBJ2-6 | . | TRBV15 | . | TGTGCCACCAGCATCAAAACGGGCGCTGGGGCCAACGTCCTGACTTTC | CATSIKTGAGANVLTF
TRBJ1-4 | . | TRBV18 | . | TGTGCCAGCTCACCACTCGTCCTGGGCGGAGGTTCGACTAATGAAAAACTGTTTTTT | CASSPLVLGGGSTNEKLFF
TRBJ1-1 | . | TRBV7-2 | TRBD1 | TGTGCCAGCAGCTTTGTAGGCAGGGGGCAAACTGAAGCTTTCTTT | CASSFVGRGQTEAFF
TRBJ2-6 | . | TRBV7-2 | . | TGTGCCAGCAGCTTAAAAGAGACAGTAAGCTCTGGGGCCAACGTCCTGACTTTC | CASSLKETVSSGANVLTF
TRBJ2-5 | . | TRBV18 | . | TGTGCCAGCTCCCAAAACGCCCAAGAGACCCAGTACTTC | CASSQNAQETQYF
TRBJ1-1 | . | TRBV19 | . | TGTGCCAGTAGTAGACCGGGCCGGCGTGAAGCTTTCTTT | CASSRPGRREAFF
TRBJ1-2 | . | TRBV5-4 | TRBD1 | TGTGCCAGCAGTCCAAGGACAGGGGGCAAATCGTCCTATGGCTACACCTTC | CASSPRTGGKSSYGYTF
TRBJ2-7 | once | TRBV28 | . | TGTGCCAGCAGGGTATACCCCCTTACACGGCAGTACTTC | CASRVYPLTRQYF
TRBJ2-5 | . | TRBV7-6 | . | TGTGCCAGCAGGTCCGTGGAGACCCAGTACTTC | CASRSVETQYF
TRBJ1-6 | once | TRBV18 | . | TGTGCCAGCTCACCATCCAACTATAATTCACCCCTCCACTTT | CASSPSNYNSPLHF
TRBJ2-5 | . | TRBV4-1 | TRBD2 | TGCGCCAGCAGCCAAGATCAACACGCGGGGGGTAAAGAGACCCAGTACTTC | CASSQDQHAGGKETQYF
TRBJ1-6 | . | TRBV27 | . | TGTGCCAGCAAAAGGGGGACGGTGGATAATTCACCCCTCCACTTT | CASKRGTVDNSPLHF
TRBJ1-1 | . | TRBV6-5 | . | TGTGCCAGCAGTTACTATCTTATGACGGCCACTGAAGCTTTCTTT | CASSYYLMTATEAFF
TRBJ2-3 | once | TRBV5-6 | . | TGTGCCAGCAGCTTGCCTGGGCATGGAGATACGCAGTATTTT | CASSLPGHGDTQYF
TRBJ2-1 | . | TRBV6-1 | . | TGTGCCATCGGGGGAGCTCTCGCGGAGCAGTTCTTC | CAIGGALAEQFF
TRBJ1-2 | . | TRBV4-1 | . | TGCGCCAGCAGCCAAGACACACAGAGAAACTATGGCTACACCTTC | CASSQDTQRNYGYTF
TRBJ1-1 | . | TRBV7-3 | . | TGTGCCAGCAGCTTAAACGGGCAAGTCGCTTTCTTT | CASSLNGQVAFF
TRBJ1-6 | . | TRBV6-1 | . | TGTGCCAGCAGTGAGGAGGGCAATTCACCCCTCCACTTT | CASSEEGNSPLHF
TRBJ2-1 | once | TRBV11-1 | . | TGTGCCAGCAGCTACCAGGGAGTCAATGAGCAGTTCTTC | CASSYQGVNEQFF
TRBJ2-1 | . | TRBV6-1 | . | TGTGCCAGCAGGCCCCAATACTTCAATGAGCAGTTCTTC | CASRPQYFNEQFF
TRBJ2-7 | few | TRBV5-6 | . | TGTGCCAGCAGCTTGACCCGGGGGGAGCAGTACTTC | CASSLTRGEQYF
TRBJ1-5 | . | TRBV30 | . | TGTGCCGCCGAATACAGTGTGTTGGGCAATCAGCCCCAGCATTTT | CAAEYSVLGNQPQHF
TRBJ1-4 | . | TRBV5-6 | . | TGTGCCAGCAGCTTGCGGAGACGGGAAAGTGAAAAACTGTTTTTT | CASSLRRRESEKLFF
TRBJ2-7 | . | TRBV6-5 | TRBD2 | TGTGCCAGCAGTCCGACTAGCGGGGGGTTATACGAGCAGTACTTC | CASSPTSGGLYEQYF
TRBJ2-2 | . | TRBV10-2 | TRBD2 | TGCGCCAGCAGGGGAAGCGGGGGGGCCATGATAAACACCGGGGAGCTGTTTTTT | CASRGSGGAMINTGELFF
TRBJ2-1 | . | TRBV9 | TRBD2 | TGTGCCAGCAGCCCGCGGCTAGCGGGGGGTCTCTTCTTGAGCTCCTACAATGAGCAGTTCTTC | CASSPRLAGGLFLSSYNEQFF
TRBJ2-2 | . | TRBV27 | . | TGTGCCAGCCGATCTCGTAGGGCGTTCGGGGAGCTGTTTTTT | CASRSRRAFGELFF
TRBJ2-4 | . | TRBV30 | . | TGTGCCTGGAGTACGTTTCCAGTCTCCAAAAACATTCAGTACTTC | CAWSTFPVSKNIQYF
TRBJ1-4 | . | TRBV5-5 | . | TGTGCCAGCAGCCCGGACTCTATGAATGAAAAACTGTTTTTT | CASSPDSMNEKLFF
TRBJ2-7 | . | TRBV30 | . | TGTGCCTGGGGATTGGGGTACGAGCAGTACTTC | CAWGLGYEQYF
TRBJ2-7 | . | TRBV6-5 | . | TGTGCCAGCAGTTACTCGACCTGGGCGAACGGCGAGCAGTACTTC | CASSYSTWANGEQYF
TRBJ2-5 | once | TRBV27 | TRBD1 | TGTGCCAGCAGTCTACAGGGGGTTCAAGAGACCCAGTACTTC | CASSLQGVQETQYF